These 7 T cell receptor beta chains share one sample of origin, sequenced in a study of T cells after yellow fever vaccination. MiXCR, run by TCRdb on the 5' RACE reads, gives a single entry per CDR3 protein. The sample lists over 110,000 distinct CDR3 sequences; 6.5% to 8.5% were seen once. This sample comprised CD4+ T cells sorted from PBMCs, obtained 5 days after the yellow fever booster vaccination. The source of these receptors is a man aged 25 to 40 who received the YFV17D yellow fever vaccine.

V gene TRBV4-1 combines with J gene TRBJ2-1, with 9 bases identical to TRBD2. In germline, CDR1 is MGHRA, CDR2 YSYEKL. The CDR3 totals 16 residues. The junction had 9 bases not matched to a gene; V was cut back by 0 bases and J by 9 bases. The CDR3 DNA reads TGCGCCAGCAGCCAAGAAGCGTCTAGCGGGATAGGTGAGCAGTTCTTC. Protein product: CASSQEASSGIGEQFF.

The chain uses TRBV7-6 and TRBJ2-7; 7 nucleotides match TRBD1. V lost 6 bases to trimming and J lost 3 bases; unmatched junction nucleotides: 8. Germline CDR1 SGHVS, CDR2 FNYEAQ. This CDR3 is built from 14 residues. The CDR3 DNA follows: TGTGCCAGCAGTCCTCGACAGGGTTACTACGAGCAGTACTTC. Translation: CASSPRQGYYEQYF.

This clonotype was seen at least ten times. The chain employs TRBV7-2 and TRBJ2-5; TRBD1 aligns across 7 bases. The CDR3 totals 14 residues. V lost 5 bases, J lost 4 bases, and 7 bases stayed unmatched. Per the germline V gene, CDR1 is SGHTA and CDR2 is FQGNSA. The CDR3 protein is CASSIDRVSETQYF. CDR3 sequence (DNA): TGTGCCAGCAGCATCGACAGGGTTTCAGAGACCCAGTACTTC.

This chain uses TRBV19 with TRBJ2-3, with D unresolved. Trimming stripped 3 bases from V and 4 bases from J, with 14 bases between. Germline V gene sequence: CDR1 LNHDA, CDR2 SQIVND (reference sequence). This CDR3 has 15 residues. The CDR3 is CASSIMVVGSDTQYF. In DNA form, the CDR3 reads TGTGCCAGTAGTATTATGGTGGTGGGCTCAGATACGCAGTATTTT.

The V gene is TRBV9, the J gene TRBJ2-1; the D gene is possibly TRBD1 (6 bases). Per the germline V gene, CDR1 is SGDLS and CDR2 is YYNGEE. The V end lost 0 bases, the J end lost 9 bases, and 13 bases lay between the germline ends. There are 14 residues in the CDR3. The CDR3 DNA sequence: TGTGCCAGCAGCGTAGGTGAAGGGGGAACTGAGCAGTTCTTC. It codes for CASSVGEGGTEQFF.

The sample holds many counts of this clonotype. The rearrangement joins TRBV11-3 to TRBJ2-1; TRBD2 agrees at 12 bases. V gave up 5 bases and J gave up 8 bases; unmatched junction bases: 4. Germline V gives CDR1 SGHNT, CDR2 YENEEA. This CDR3 spans 14 amino acids. The CDR3 region is CASSLAGGPYEQFF. For the CDR3, the DNA is TGTGCCAGCAGCCTAGCGGGAGGGCCTTATGAGCAGTTCTTC.

This clonotype showed up many times. The rearrangement uses TRBV7-2 and TRBJ1-5; D uncertain. Germline assignment: CDR1 SGHTA and CDR2 FQGNSA. This CDR3 is 15 amino acids long. V was trimmed by 6 bases and J by 7 bases, leaving 19 bases between them. The CDR3 DNA sequence: TGTGCCAGCAGTCTCGCGGCAGCCCTCCAGCAGCCCCAGCATTTT. This encodes CASSLAAALQQPQHF.